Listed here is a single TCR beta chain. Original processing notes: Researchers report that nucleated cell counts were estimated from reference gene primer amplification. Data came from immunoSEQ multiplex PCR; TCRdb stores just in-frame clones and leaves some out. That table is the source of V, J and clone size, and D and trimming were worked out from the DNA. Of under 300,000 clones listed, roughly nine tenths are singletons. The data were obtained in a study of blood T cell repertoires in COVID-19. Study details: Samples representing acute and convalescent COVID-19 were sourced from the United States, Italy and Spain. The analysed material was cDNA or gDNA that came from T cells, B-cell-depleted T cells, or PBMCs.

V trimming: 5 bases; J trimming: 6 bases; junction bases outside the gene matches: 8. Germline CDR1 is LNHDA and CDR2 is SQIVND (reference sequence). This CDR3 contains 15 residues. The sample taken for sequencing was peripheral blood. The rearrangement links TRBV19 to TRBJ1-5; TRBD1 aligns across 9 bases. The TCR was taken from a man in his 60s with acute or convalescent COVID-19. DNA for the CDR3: TGTGCCAGTAGTCTACAGGGGGCCATGGGTCAGCCCCAGCATTTT. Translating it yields CASSLQGAMGQPQHF.